Shown below are 32 T cell receptor beta chains from a single sample sequenced in a study of CD8+CD57+ T cells in acquired aplastic anemia. The TCR beta profiling, which covered VDJ combination and CDR3 sequence, was carried out using genomic DNA as the template. TCRdb re-derived calls from the reads in MiXCR, one entry per CDR3 protein. The data show roughly 420,000 distinct CDR3 sequences, around 72% seen once. The sample taken for sequencing was sorted CD4+, CD8+, or CD8+CD57+ T cells (not recorded which) from PBMCs. Every receptor here comes from a human donor in good health, serving as a control.

This clonotype was counted once. V is TRBV4-3 and J is TRBJ1-2; D gene uncertain. The germline V gene encodes CDR1 LGHNA and CDR2 YSLEER. Trimming took 5 bases from V and 3 from J, leaving 25 bases between them. CDR3 length: 18 amino acids. The CDR3 coding sequence is TGCGCCAGCAGCTCTACGTGGGGAGAGGCAGCCGAACACTATGGCTACACCTTC. Translating gives CASSSTWGEAAEHYGYTF.

V is TRBV9 and J is TRBJ2-5; D possibly matches TRBD1 or TRBD2 (5 bases each). V was trimmed by 5 bases and J by 12 bases, leaving 26 bases between them. Germline CDR1 and CDR2: SGDLS and YYNGEE. CDR3 length: 15 residues. This CDR3 is CASSAGTLSGNTKYF. For the CDR3, the DNA is TGTGCCAGCAGTGCCGGGACCCTCTCTGGAAACACCAAGTACTTC.

CDR3 coding DNA: TGTGCCAGCAGCGCAGGGCTAGCGGGGGAAGAGACCCAGCAGTACTTC. Amino acid sequence: CASSAGLAGEETQQYF. The chain carries TRBV7-6 and TRBJ2-7, with 10 bases aligning to TRBD2. The junction had 15 bases not matched to a gene; V was cut back by 5 bases and J by 8 bases. CDR3 length: 16 amino acids. Germline V gene sequence: CDR1 SGHVS, CDR2 FNYEAQ.

With respect to this clonotype: A much larger clone sits a single nucleotide away, making a read error possible. This rearrangement joins TRBV2 to TRBJ1-1; D remains ambiguous. The CDR3 length is 13 residues. Germline CDR1 reads SNHLY; CDR2 reads FYNNEI. V lost 6 bases, J lost 7 bases, and 15 bases lay in between. The CDR3 reads CASSQDTGNEAFF. CDR3 nucleotide sequence: TGTGCCAGCAGCCAAGATACGGGAAATGAAGCTTTCTTT.

This clonotype was seen at least ten times. A much larger clone differs by one base, so this may be a read error. The gene calls are TRBV3-1 and TRBJ1-1; D not resolved. V was cut by 3 bases and J by 1 base, with 0 bases left in between. Germline V gene sequence: CDR1 LGHDT, CDR2 YNNKEL (reference sequence). This CDR3 region has 11 residues. This CDR3 is CASSQNTEAFF. CDR3 DNA: TGTGCCAGCAGCCAGAACACTGAAGCTTTCTTT.

Remarks on this clonotype: A read error is possible here, since a much larger clone lies one base away. The chain links TRBV15 to TRBJ1-2; a weak D match, TRBD1 (6 bases). V lost 3 bases to trimming and J lost 3 bases, with 20 bases between them. The germline CDR1 and CDR2 sequences are LNHNV and YYDKDF (reference sequence). The CDR3 is made up of 17 amino acids. CDR3 protein: CATSRYGGPSVDYGYTF. CDR3 nucleotide sequence: TGTGCCACCAGCAGGTACGGGGGGCCCTCGGTAGACTATGGCTACACCTTC. Looking up the rest from reference TRBV15 and TRBJ1-2 gives the full variable domain: DAMVIQNPRYQVTQFGKPVTLSCSQTLNHNVMYWYQQKSSQAPKLLFHYYDKDFNNEADTPDNFQSRRPNTSFCFLDIRSPGLGDTAMYLCATSRYGGPSVDYGYTFGSGTRLTVV.

V usage is TRBV5-6 and J usage is TRBJ2-7, with 7 bases identical to TRBD2. V was pared by 4 bases and J by 5 bases, with 9 bases of the junction left unmatched. The CDR3 consists of 14 residues. CDR1 is SGHDT, CDR2 YYEEEE, per germline. This CDR3 reads CASSVERDEDEQYF. The CDR3 DNA is TGTGCCAGCAGCGTAGAGCGGGATGAGGACGAGCAGTACTTC.

V is TRBV20-1 and J is TRBJ2-1; TRBD2 aligns across 13 bases. CDR1 and CDR2 from the germline V gene are DFQATT and SNEGSKA (reference sequence). V lost 7 bases and J lost 8; bases outside the gene matches: 14. The CDR3 has 16 amino acids. CDR3 nucleotide sequence: TGCAGTGTTTATGGAACTAGCGGGGGGGCGGCTTATGAGCAGTTCTTC. This codes for CSVYGTSGGAAYEQFF.

J is TRBJ2-1 and V is TRBV20-1; the match to TRBD2 covers 10 bases. The V gene end was trimmed by 0 bases and the J gene end by 6 bases; junction bases not matched to a gene: 8. CDR3 size: 16 residues. In germline, CDR1 is DFQATT, CDR2 SNEGSKA (reference sequence). Here the CDR3 reads CSARDSRTSGPNEQFF. The DNA of the CDR3 is TGCAGTGCTAGAGACTCCCGGACTAGCGGCCCCAATGAGCAGTTCTTC.

A note on this clonotype: The final CDR3 position lacks the conserved phenylalanine or tryptophan, pointing to a likely read error. The limits of the CDR3 on the DNA are not certain, so only TCRdb's listed CDR3 is given. The V and J genes are TRBV9 and TRBJ1-5; the table's D gene call, TRBD1, was not cross checked with the DNA. The CDR3 length equals 13 residues, ends included. Germline V gene lookup returns CDR1 SGDLS and CDR2 YYNGEE. CDR3 loop: CASSTDRGQVMAI.

V and J are TRBV7-9 and TRBJ1-6; 8 bases are a match to TRBD1. Germline CDR1 SEHNR, CDR2 FQNEAQ (reference sequence). J lost 4 bases, V lost 6 bases, and 11 bases had no gene match. The CDR3 covers 17 residues. This CDR3 is CASSYMTGARYNSPLHF. The CDR3 DNA sequence: TGTGCCAGCAGTTATATGACAGGGGCGAGGTATAATTCACCCCTCCACTTT.

On this clonotype itself: Because the CDR3 is missing its conserved closing phenylalanine or tryptophan, this is likely a read error. The chain links TRBV9 to TRBJ1-1, with D unresolved. CDR3 length equals 13 residues. Germline CDR1 and CDR2: SGDLS and YYNGEE. CDR3 sequence: CASSVTRNTEAFL. DNA for the CDR3: TGCGCCAGCAGCGTAACGAGGAACACTGAAGCTTTCTTG.

This clonotype was observed a single time. The chain carries TRBV7-9 and TRBJ1-5, with 8 bases identical to TRBD1. This CDR3 is 14 amino acids long. V shed 5 bases, J shed 3 bases, and the junction held 3 bases outside the gene matches. Germline V gene sequence: CDR1 SEHNR, CDR2 FQNEAQ (reference sequence). The CDR3, as DNA: TGTGCCAGCAGCGACAGGGGCTACAATCAGCCCCAGCATTTT. Translation: CASSDRGYNQPQHF.

V usage is TRBV7-3 and J usage is TRBJ2-1, with 7 bases aligning to TRBD2. This CDR3 is built from 15 residues. Germline-derived CDR1 and CDR2 are SGHTA and FQGTGA. The V gene end was trimmed by 6 bases and the J gene end by 0 bases; junction bases not matched to a gene: 5. CDR3 region: CASSGRGSSYNEQFF. CDR3 bases: TGTGCCAGCAGTGGGCGGGGGAGCTCCTACAATGAGCAGTTCTTC.

The V gene is TRBV7-2, the J gene TRBJ2-1; D call uncertain. This CDR3 comprises 16 residues. Trimming cost V 5 bases and J 1 base, with 15 bases left between them. CDR1 SGHTA and CDR2 FQGNSA come from the germline V gene. CDR3 in amino acids: CASSTSDGRSYNEQFF. The CDR3 DNA reads TGTGCCAGCAGCACAAGCGACGGTCGATCCTACAATGAGCAGTTCTTC.

As concerns this clonotype: No conserved phenylalanine or tryptophan is present at the end of the CDR3, so a read error is the likely explanation. The DNA is omitted, as the CDR3 cannot be located on it reliably, and the CDR3 follows TCRdb's listing. The chain has TRBV7-8 and TRBJ1-2; TRBD1, the D gene given by the table, was not confirmed from the DNA. Looked up from germline, CDR1 is SGHVS and CDR2 is FQNEAQ. With termini counted, the CDR3 has 13 amino acids. CDR3: CASSFTAGQRFAQ.

This chain uses TRBV10-1 with TRBJ1-6; possibly TRBD1 for D (5 bases). CDR1 is WNHNN, CDR2 SYGVQD, per germline (reference sequence). The CDR3 extends over 15 amino acids. The V end was cut by 8 bases, the J end by 2 bases, with 13 bases between. CDR3 residues: CASYPGIAYNSPLHF. The DNA for the CDR3 is TGCGCCAGCTATCCAGGGATCGCCTATAATTCACCCCTCCACTTT.

J is TRBJ1-2 and V is TRBV20-1; TRBD1 matches 7 bases. This CDR3 has 14 amino acids. The germline CDR1 and CDR2 sequences are DFQATT and SNEGSKA (reference sequence). J gave up 6 bases and V 0 bases, and 7 bases lay outside the gene matches. CDR3 protein: CSARDQQGLHGYTF. CDR3 in DNA: TGCAGTGCTAGAGACCAACAGGGGTTACATGGCTACACCTTC.

A note on this clonotype: The CDR3 end shows no conserved phenylalanine or tryptophan, and so a read error is likely. V gene TRBV12-3 or TRBV12-4 combines with J gene TRBJ1-5; D uncertain. This CDR3 is built from 13 residues. The CDR3 loop is CASSQDLNQPQHL. CDR3 DNA: TGCGCCAGCAGCCAAGACCTCAATCAGCCCCAGCATCTT.

Notes on this clonotype: In this CDR3 the conserved last residue, phenylalanine or tryptophan, is missing, so a read error is likely. The chain uses TRBV7-8 and TRBJ1-2; the D is unclear. The CDR3 is 12 amino acids. The V gene lost 5 bases and the J gene lost 4 bases, with 8 bases spanning the gap. Germline V gene data show CDR1 as SGHVS and CDR2 as FQNEAQ. CDR3 sequence: CASSRGPYGYTL. The CDR3 DNA is TGTGCCAGCAGCCGGGGTCCCTATGGCTACACCCTC.

Comment on this clonotype: The junction differs from germline at one of its ends, possibly a read error. The rearrangement joins TRBV7-6 to TRBJ2-2; D may be TRBD2 (5 bases). Germline CDR1 and CDR2: SGHVS and FNYEAQ. This CDR3 has 14 residues. The CDR3 reads CASSSGSGPAGLPF. As DNA, the CDR3 is TGTGCCAGCAGCTCGGGGAGTGGTCCTGCTGGGTTACCCTTT. Full variable domain (missing parts from reference TRBV7-6 and TRBJ2-2): GAGVSQSPRYKVTKRGQDVALRCDPISGHVSLYWYRQALGQGPEFLTYFNYEAQQDKSGLPNDRFSAERPEGSISTLTIQRTEQRDSAMYRCASSSGSGPAGLPFGEGSRLTVL.

The genes are TRBV7-2 and TRBJ2-1; 7 bases are shared with TRBD2. This CDR3 comprises 16 residues. V was clipped by 5 bases and J by 7 bases; unmatched bases: 14. Germline loops: CDR1 SGHTA, CDR2 FQGNSA. In DNA, the CDR3 is TGTGCCAGCAGCCCCCGGACGAGCGGGACGAAGAATGAGCAGTTCTTC. Protein product: CASSPRTSGTKNEQFF. The variable domain in full, with the rest retrieved from reference TRBV7-2 and TRBJ2-1, is GAGVSQSPSNKVTEKGKDVELRCDPISGHTALYWYRQSLGQGLEFLIYFQGNSAPDKSGLPSDRFSAERTGGSVSTLTIQRTQQEDSAVYLCASSPRTSGTKNEQFFGPGTRLTVL.

The V call is TRBV12-3 or TRBV12-4, the J call TRBJ2-7, with D uncertain. Between the trimmed V and J ends, which lost 5 bases and 2 bases, there was a span of 7 bases. This CDR3 contains 12 residues. In DNA form, the CDR3 reads TGTGCCAGCAGTATAGGACCCTACGAGCAGTACTTC. This codes for CASSIGPYEQYF.

The rearrangement links TRBV9 to TRBJ2-7, with D perhaps TRBD2 (6 bases). This CDR3 is 13 amino acids long. Looked up from germline, CDR1 is SGDLS and CDR2 is YYNGEE. The V gene lost 0 bases and the J gene lost 11 bases, with 15 bases spanning the gap. The CDR3 DNA reads as TGTGCCAGCAGCGTAGACGCTTCGGGAGAGAAGTACTTC. Its translation is CASSVDASGEKYF.

The V gene is TRBV6-6, the J gene TRBJ1-5; D is ambiguous. V shed 5 bases and J shed 7 bases, with 18 bases lying between them. The CDR3 spans 15 residues. Germline values: CDR1 MNHNY, CDR2 SVGAGI (reference sequence). DNA for the CDR3: TGTGCCAGCAGTGAAGCCTCATGGGGTGGCCAGCCCCAGCATTTT. Translation gives CASSEASWGGQPQHF.

This clonotype was observed many times. The chain combines TRBV4-1 with TRBJ2-3; 7 bases match TRBD2. There are 16 residues in the CDR3. Germline V gene sequence: CDR1 MGHRA, CDR2 YSYEKL. Losses at the gene ends were 1 base for V and 4 bases for J; bases not matched to a gene: 8. The CDR3 coding sequence is TGCGCCAGCAGCCAAGGACTAGCTTCCACCGCAGATACGCAGTATTTT. It specifies CASSQGLASTADTQYF.

This clonotype was recorded many times. This chain joins TRBV2 and TRBJ1-5; TRBD1 might be the D (5 bases). CDR1 is SNHLY and CDR2 is FYNNEI in the germline V gene. There are 15 residues in the CDR3. Trimming removed 3 bases at V and 7 bases at J, with 16 bases between. The CDR3 loop is CASSDPARAGQPQHF. The CDR3 bases are TGTGCCAGCAGTGATCCGGCCAGGGCGGGACAGCCCCAGCATTTT.

This clonotype came up once. V and J are TRBV20-1 and TRBJ2-3; D is perhaps TRBD1 or TRBD2 (5 bases each). This CDR3 has 15 amino acids. Trimming left V 5 bases short and J 4 bases short, with 19 bases between. Per the germline V gene, CDR1 is DFQATT and CDR2 is SNEGSKA (reference sequence). The CDR3 DNA sequence: TGCAGTGCTCGCCGGGGCGGCGTCAGCTCAGATACGCAGTATTTT. This encodes CSARRGGVSSDTQYF.

This clonotype was observed many times. J is TRBJ2-7 and V is TRBV20-1; 7 bases map to TRBD1. CDR3 length: 14 amino acids. Germline V CDR1 and CDR2: DFQATT, SNEGSKA (reference sequence). V gave up 3 bases and J gave up 4 bases; unmatched junction bases: 9. The CDR3 is CSARAADRPYEQYF. In DNA form, the CDR3 reads TGCAGTGCTAGGGCCGCGGACAGGCCATACGAGCAGTACTTC.

About this clonotype: The junction departs from germline at one end; a sequencing error may be responsible. CDR3 coding DNA: TGTGCCAGCAGTGAACGATTAGCGCCGGGTGAGCAGTTCTTT. Its translation: CASSERLAPGEQFF. The chain links TRBV2 to TRBJ2-1; D is possibly TRBD2 (5 bases). The CDR3 runs 14 residues. Per the germline V gene, CDR1 is SNHLY and CDR2 is FYNNEI.

This clonotype was recorded only once. One end of the junction does not line up with germline, which may come from a read error. The V call is TRBV5-1, the J call TRBJ1-4, with D possibly TRBD1 on 6 matching bases. Germline V lookup: CDR1 SGHRS, CDR2 YFSETQ. This CDR3 comprises 16 residues. CDR3 in amino acids: CASSLHLGQRNEKLFF. The DNA for the CDR3 is TGTGCCAGCAGTTTGCATCTAGGACAGCGGAATGAAAAACTGTTTTTT.

V usage is TRBV7-2 and J usage is TRBJ2-2; D uncertain. The DNA end lines up better with TRBJ2-7; the J call may be wrong. The CDR3 runs 13 residues. Germline V gene lookup returns CDR1 SGHTA and CDR2 FQGNSA. DNA of the CDR3: TGTGCCAGTAGCCCTTGTGGGCCGTACGAGCAGTACTTC. It yields the protein CASSPCGPYEQYF.